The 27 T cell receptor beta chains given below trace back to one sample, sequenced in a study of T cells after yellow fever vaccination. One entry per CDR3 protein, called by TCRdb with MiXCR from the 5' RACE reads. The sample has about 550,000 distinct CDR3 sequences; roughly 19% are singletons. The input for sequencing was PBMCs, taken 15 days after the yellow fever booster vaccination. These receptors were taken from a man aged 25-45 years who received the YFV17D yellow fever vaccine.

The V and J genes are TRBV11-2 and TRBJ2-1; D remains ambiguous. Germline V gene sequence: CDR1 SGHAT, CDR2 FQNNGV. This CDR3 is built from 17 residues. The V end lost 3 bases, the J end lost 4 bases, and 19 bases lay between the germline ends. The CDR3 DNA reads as TGTGCCAGCAGCTTGGGTGGTGACCTGGCCCCTTACAATGAGCAGTTCTTC. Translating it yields CASSLGGDLAPYNEQFF. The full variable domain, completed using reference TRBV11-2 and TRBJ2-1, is EAGVAQSPRYKIIEKRQSVAFWCNPISGHATLYWYQQILGQGPKLLIQFQNNGVVDDSQLPKDRFSAERLKGVDSTLKIQPAKLEDSAVYLCASSLGGDLAPYNEQFFGPGTRLTVL.

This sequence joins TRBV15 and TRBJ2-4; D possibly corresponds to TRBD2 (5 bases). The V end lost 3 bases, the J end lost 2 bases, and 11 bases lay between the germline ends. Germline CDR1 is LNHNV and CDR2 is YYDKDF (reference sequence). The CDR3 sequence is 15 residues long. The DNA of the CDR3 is TGTGCCACCAGCAGTTTCGCTAGCACCAAAAACATTCAGTACTTC. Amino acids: CATSSFASTKNIQYF.

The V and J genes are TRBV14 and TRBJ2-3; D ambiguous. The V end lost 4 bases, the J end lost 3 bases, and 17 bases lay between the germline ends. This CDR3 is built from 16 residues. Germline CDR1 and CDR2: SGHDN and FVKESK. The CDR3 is CASSRLEGRRTDTQYF. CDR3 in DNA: TGTGCCAGCAGCCGTCTAGAAGGGCGAAGGACAGATACGCAGTATTTT.

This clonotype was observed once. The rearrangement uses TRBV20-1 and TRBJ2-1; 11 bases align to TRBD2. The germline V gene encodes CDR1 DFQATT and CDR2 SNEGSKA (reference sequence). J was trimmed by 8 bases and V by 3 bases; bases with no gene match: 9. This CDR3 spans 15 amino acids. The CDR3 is CSARGLTSGTDEQFF. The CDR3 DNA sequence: TGCAGTGCTAGGGGCCTGACTAGCGGGACAGATGAGCAGTTCTTC.

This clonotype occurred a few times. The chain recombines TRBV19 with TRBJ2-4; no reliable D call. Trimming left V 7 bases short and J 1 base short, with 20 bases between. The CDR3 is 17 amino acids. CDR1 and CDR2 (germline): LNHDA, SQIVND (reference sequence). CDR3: CASTPLVGVGAKNIQYF. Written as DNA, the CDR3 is TGTGCCAGTACTCCCCTGGTGGGTGTCGGGGCCAAAAACATTCAGTACTTC.

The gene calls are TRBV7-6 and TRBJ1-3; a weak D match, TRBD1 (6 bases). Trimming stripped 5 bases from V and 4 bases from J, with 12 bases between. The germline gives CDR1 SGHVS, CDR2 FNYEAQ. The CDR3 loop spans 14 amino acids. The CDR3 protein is CASSGQGFGNTIYF. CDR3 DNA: TGTGCCAGCAGCGGTCAGGGGTTCGGAAACACCATATATTTT.

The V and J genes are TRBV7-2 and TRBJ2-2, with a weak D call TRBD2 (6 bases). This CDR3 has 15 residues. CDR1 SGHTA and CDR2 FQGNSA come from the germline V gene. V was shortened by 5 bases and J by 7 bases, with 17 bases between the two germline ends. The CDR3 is CASSPRREPGGELFF. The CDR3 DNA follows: TGTGCCAGCAGCCCTCGGCGGGAACCAGGCGGGGAGCTGTTTTTT. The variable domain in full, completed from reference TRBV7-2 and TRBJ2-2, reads GAGVSQSPSNKVTEKGKDVELRCDPISGHTALYWYRQSLGQGLEFLIYFQGNSAPDKSGLPSDRFSAERTGGSVSTLTIQRTQQEDSAVYLCASSPRREPGGELFFGEGSRLTVL.

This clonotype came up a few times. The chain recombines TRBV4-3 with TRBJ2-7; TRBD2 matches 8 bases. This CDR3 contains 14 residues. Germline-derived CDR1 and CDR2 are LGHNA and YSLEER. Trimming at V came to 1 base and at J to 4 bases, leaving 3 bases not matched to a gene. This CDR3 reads CASSQAGGPYEQYF. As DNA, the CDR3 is TGCGCCAGCAGCCAAGCGGGAGGGCCGTACGAGCAGTACTTC.

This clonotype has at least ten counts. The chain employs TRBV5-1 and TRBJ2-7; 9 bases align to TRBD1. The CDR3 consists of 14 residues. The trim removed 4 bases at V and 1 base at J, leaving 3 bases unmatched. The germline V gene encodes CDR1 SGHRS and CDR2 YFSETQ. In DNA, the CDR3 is TGCGCCAGCAGCAGGGGACAGGGTTCCTACGAGCAGTACTTC. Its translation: CASSRGQGSYEQYF.

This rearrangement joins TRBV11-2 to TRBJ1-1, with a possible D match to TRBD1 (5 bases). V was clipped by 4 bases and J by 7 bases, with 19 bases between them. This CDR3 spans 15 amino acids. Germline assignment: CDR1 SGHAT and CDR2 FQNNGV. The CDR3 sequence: CASSSPRTTDLEAFF. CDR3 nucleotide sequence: TGTGCCAGCAGCTCTCCACGGACGACAGACCTTGAAGCTTTCTTT.

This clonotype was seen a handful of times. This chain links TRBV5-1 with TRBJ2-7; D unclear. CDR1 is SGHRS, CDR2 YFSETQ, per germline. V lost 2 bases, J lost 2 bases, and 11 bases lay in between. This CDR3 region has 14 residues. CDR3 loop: CASSLYRQAYEQYF. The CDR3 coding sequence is TGCGCCAGCAGCTTATACCGGCAGGCCTACGAGCAGTACTTC. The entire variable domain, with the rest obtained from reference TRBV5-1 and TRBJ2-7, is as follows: KAGVTQTPRYLIKTRGQQVTLSCSPISGHRSVSWYQQTPGQGLQFLFEYFSETQRNKGNFPGRFSGRQFSNSRSEMNVSTLELGDSALYLCASSLYRQAYEQYFGPGTRLTVT.

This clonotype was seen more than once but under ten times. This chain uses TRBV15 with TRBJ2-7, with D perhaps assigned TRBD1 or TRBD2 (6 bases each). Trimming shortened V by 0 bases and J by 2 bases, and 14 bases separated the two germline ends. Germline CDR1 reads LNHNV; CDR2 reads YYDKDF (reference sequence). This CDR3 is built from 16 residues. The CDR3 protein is CATSRDAGTYTYEQYF. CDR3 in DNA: TGTGCCACCAGCAGAGATGCGGGGACATATACCTACGAGCAGTACTTC.

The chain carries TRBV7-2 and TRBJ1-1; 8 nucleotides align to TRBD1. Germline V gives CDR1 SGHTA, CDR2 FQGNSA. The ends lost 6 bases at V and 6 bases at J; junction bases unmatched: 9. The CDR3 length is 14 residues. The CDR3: CASRTQGAGSEAFF. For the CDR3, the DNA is TGTGCCAGCAGAACTCAGGGGGCAGGCTCTGAAGCTTTCTTT.

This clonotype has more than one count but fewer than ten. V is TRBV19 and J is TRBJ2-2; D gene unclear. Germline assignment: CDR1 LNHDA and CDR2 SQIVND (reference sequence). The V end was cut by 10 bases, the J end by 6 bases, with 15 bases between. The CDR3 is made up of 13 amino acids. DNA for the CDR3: TGTGCCACCAGGAATCAGCCGGCCGGGGAGCTGTTTTTT. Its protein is CATRNQPAGELFF.

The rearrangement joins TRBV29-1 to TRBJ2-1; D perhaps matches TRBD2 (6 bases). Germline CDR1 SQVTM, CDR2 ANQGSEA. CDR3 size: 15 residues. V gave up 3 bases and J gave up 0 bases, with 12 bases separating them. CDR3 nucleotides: TGCAGCGTTGATACTAGCTTGAGCTCCTACAATGAGCAGTTCTTC. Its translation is CSVDTSLSSYNEQFF.

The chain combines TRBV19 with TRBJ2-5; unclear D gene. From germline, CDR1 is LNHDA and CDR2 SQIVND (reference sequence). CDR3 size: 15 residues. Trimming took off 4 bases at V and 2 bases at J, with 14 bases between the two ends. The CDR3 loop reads CASSTLSLPQETQYF. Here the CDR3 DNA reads TGTGCCAGTAGTACCCTGTCGCTGCCGCAAGAGACCCAGTACTTC.

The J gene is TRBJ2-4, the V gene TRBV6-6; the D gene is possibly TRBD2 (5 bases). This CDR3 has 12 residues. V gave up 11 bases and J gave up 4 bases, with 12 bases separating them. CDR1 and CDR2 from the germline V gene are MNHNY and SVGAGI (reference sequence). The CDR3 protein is CACWEPKNIQYF. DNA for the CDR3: TGTGCCTGTTGGGAGCCGAAAAACATTCAGTACTTC.

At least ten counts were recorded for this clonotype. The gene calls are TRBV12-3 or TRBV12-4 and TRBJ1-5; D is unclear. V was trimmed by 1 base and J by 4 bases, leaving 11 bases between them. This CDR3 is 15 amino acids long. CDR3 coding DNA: TGTGCCAGCAGTTTAGAACAGAGCAAGAATCAGCCCCAGCATTTT. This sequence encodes CASSLEQSKNQPQHF.

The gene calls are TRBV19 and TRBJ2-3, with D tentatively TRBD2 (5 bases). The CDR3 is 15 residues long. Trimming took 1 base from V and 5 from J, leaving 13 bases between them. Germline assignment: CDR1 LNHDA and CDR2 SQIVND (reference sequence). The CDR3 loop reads CASSIGWAGGDTQYF. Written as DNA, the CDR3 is TGTGCCAGTAGTATAGGATGGGCAGGAGGAGATACGCAGTATTTT.

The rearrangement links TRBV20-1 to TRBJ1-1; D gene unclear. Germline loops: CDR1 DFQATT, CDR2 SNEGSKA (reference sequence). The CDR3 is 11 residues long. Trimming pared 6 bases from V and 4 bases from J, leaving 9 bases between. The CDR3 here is CSAQPATEAFF. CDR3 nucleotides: TGCAGTGCCCAGCCGGCCACTGAAGCTTTCTTT.

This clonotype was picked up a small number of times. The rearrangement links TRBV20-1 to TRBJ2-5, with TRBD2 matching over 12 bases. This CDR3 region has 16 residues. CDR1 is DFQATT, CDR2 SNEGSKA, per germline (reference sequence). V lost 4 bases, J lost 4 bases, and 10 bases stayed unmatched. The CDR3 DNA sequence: TGCAGTGCTACCGGTACTAGCGGGAGGCCAGGAGAGACCCAGTACTTC. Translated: CSATGTSGRPGETQYF.

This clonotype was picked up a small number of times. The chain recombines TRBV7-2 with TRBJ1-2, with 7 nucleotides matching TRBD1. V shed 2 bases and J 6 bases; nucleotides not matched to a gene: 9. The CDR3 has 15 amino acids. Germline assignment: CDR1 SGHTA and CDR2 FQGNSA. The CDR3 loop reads CASSLWLGTVDGYTF. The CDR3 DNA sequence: TGTGCCAGCAGCTTATGGCTGGGGACAGTGGATGGCTACACCTTC.

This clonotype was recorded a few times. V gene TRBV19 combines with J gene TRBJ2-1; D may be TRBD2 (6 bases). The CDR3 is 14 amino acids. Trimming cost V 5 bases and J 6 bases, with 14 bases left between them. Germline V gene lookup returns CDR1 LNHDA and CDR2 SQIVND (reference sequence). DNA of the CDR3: TGTGCCAGTAGTCTGGGATGGGGACTCAATGAGCAGTTCTTC. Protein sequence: CASSLGWGLNEQFF.

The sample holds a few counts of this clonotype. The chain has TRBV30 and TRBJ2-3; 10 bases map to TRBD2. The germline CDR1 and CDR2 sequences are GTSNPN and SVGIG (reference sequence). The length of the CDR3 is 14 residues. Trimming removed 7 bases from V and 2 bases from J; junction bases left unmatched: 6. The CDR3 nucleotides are TGTGCCTCGACTAGCGGGCGAACCACAGATACGCAGTATTTT. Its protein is CASTSGRTTDTQYF.

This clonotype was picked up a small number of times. The CDR3 protein is CASRQTGGLNEQYF. In nucleotides, the CDR3 is TGTGCCAGCAGGCAGACAGGGGGCTTGAACGAGCAGTACTTC. V and J are TRBV14 and TRBJ2-7; TRBD1 agrees at 10 bases. The CDR3 contains 14 residues. V lost 6 bases to trimming and J lost 5 bases; unmatched junction nucleotides: 7. Germline-derived CDR1 and CDR2 are SGHDN and FVKESK.

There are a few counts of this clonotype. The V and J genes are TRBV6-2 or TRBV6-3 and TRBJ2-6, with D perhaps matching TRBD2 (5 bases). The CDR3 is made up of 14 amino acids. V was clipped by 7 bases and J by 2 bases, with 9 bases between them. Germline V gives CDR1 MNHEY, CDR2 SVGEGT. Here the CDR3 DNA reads TGTGCCAGCACGGGGTCCGCTGGGGCCAACGTCCTGACTTTC. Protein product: CASTGSAGANVLTF.

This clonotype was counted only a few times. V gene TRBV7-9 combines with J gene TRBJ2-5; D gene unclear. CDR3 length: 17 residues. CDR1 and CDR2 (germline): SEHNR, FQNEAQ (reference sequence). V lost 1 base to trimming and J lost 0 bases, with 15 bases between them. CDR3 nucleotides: TGTGCCAGCAGCTTAGGGGTCACTGAGTCCTACCAAGAGACCCAGTACTTC. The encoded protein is CASSLGVTESYQETQYF.